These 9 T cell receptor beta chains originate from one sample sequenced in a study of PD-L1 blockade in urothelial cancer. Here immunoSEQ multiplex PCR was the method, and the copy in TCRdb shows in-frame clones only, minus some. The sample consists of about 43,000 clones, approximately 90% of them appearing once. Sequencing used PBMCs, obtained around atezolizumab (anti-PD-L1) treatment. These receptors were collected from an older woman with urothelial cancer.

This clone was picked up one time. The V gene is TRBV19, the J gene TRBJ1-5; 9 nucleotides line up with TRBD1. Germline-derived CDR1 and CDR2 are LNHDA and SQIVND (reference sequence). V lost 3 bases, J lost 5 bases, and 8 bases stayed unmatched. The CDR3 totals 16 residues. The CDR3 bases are TGTGCCAGTAGTATGGGGACAGGGTTTCTCTATCAGCCCCAGCATTTT. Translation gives CASSMGTGFLYQPQHF.

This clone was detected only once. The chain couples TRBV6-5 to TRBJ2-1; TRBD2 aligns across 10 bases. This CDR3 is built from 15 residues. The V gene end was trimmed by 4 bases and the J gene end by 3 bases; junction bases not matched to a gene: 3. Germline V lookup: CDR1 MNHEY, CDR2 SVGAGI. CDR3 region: CASSSSGGDYNEQFF. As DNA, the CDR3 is TGTGCCAGCAGTTCAAGCGGGGGGGACTACAATGAGCAGTTCTTC.

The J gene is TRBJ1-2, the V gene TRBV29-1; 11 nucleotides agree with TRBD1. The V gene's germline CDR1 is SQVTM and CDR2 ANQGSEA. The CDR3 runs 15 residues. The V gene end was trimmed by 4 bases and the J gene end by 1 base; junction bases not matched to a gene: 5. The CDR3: CSVGGQGALNYGYTF. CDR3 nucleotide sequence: TGCAGCGTTGGCGGACAGGGGGCCCTTAACTATGGCTACACCTTC.

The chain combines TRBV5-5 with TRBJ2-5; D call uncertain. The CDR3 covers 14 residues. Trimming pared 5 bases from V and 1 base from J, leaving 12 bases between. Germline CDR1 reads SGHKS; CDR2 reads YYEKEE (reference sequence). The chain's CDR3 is CASRPQGGQETQYF. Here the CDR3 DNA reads TGTGCCAGCAGGCCCCAAGGCGGCCAAGAGACCCAGTACTTC. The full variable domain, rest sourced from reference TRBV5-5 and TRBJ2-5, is DAGVTQSPTHLIKTRGQQVTLRCSPISGHKSVSWYQQVLGQGPQFIFQYYEKEERGRGNFPDRFSARQFPNYSSELNVNALLLGDSALYLCASRPQGGQETQYFGPGTRLLVL.

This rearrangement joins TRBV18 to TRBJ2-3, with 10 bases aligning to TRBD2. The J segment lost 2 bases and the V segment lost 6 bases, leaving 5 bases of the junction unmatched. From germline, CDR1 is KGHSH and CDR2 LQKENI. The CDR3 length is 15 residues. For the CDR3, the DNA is TGTGCCAGCTCCGCGACTAGCGGGCACACAGATACGCAGTATTTT. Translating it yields CASSATSGHTDTQYF.

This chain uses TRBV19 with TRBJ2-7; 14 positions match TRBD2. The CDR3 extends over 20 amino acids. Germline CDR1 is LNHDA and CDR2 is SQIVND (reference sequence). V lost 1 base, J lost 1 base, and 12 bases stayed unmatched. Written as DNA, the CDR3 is TGTGCCAGTAGTATAGCATACGGGACTAGCGGGAGCGGCCGGTCCTACGAGCAGTACTTC. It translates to CASSIAYGTSGSGRSYEQYF.

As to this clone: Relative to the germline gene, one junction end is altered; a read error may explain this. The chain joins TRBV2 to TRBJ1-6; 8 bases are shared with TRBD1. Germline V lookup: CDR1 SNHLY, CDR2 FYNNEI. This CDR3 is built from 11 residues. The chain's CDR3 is CASRLLDRETF. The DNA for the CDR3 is TGTGCCAGCAGGCTCCTGGACAGGGAAACATTT.

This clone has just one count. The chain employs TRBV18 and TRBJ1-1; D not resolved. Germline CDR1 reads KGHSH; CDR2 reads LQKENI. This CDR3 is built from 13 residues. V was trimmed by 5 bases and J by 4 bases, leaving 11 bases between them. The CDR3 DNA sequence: TGTGCCAGCTCATCGGCTGCGGGCACTGAAGCTTTCTTT. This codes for CASSSAAGTEAFF.

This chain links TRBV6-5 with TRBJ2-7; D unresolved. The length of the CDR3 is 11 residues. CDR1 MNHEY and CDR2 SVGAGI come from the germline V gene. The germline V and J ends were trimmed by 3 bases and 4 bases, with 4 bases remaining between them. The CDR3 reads CASSYLYEQYF. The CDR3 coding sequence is TGTGCCAGCAGTTATCTGTACGAGCAGTACTTC.